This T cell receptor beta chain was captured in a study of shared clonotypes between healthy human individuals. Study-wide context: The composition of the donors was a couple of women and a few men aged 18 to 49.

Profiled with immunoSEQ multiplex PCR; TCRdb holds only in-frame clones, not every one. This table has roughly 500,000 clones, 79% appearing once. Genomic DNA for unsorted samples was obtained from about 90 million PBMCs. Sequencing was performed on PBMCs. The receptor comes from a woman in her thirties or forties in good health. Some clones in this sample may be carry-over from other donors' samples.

CDR3 bases: TGTGCCAGTAGTCCCGGCCAGTACCAATCCTATGGCTACACCTTC. It encodes CASSPGQYQSYGYTF. The V call is TRBV19, the J call TRBJ1-2; no clear D gene. Germline assignment: CDR1 LNHDA and CDR2 SQIVND (reference sequence). Trimming removed 5 bases at V and 4 bases at J, with 17 bases between. The CDR3 runs 15 residues.